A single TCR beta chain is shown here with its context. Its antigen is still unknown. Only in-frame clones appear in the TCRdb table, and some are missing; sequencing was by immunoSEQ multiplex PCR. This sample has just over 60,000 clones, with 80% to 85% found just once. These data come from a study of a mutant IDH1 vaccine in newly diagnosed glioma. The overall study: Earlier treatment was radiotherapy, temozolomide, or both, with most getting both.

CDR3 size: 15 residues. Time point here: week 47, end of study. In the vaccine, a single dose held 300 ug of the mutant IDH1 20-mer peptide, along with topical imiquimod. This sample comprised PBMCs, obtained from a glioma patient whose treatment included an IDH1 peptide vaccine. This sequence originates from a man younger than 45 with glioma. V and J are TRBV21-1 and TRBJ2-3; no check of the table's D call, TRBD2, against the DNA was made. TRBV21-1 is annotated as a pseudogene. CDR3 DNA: TGTGCCAGCAACCTACTAGCGGGGGGGGCAGATACGCAGTATTTT. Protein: CASNLLAGGADTQYF.